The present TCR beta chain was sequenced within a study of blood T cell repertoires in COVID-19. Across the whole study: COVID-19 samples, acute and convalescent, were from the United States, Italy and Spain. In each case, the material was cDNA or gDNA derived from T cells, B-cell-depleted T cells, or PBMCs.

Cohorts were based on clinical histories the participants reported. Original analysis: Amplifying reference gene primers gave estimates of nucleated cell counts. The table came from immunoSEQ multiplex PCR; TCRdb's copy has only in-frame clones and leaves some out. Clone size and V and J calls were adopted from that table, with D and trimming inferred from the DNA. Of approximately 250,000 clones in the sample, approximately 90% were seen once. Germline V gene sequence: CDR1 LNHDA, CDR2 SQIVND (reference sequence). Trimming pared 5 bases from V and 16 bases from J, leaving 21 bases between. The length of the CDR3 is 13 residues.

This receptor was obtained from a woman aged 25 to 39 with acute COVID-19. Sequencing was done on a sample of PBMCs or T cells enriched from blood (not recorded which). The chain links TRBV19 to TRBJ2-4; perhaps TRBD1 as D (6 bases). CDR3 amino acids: CASSPGHPDPPYF. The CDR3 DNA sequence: TGTGCCAGTAGTCCGGGACACCCTGATCCCCCCTACTTC. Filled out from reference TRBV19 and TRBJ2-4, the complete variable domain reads DGGITQSPKYLFRKEGQNVTLSCEQNLNHDAMYWYRQDPGQGLRLIYYSQIVNDFQKGDIAEGYSVSREKKESFPLTVTSAQKNPTAFYLCASSPGHPDPPYFGAGTRLSVL.